These 16 T cell receptor beta chains were sequenced from one sample in a study of T cell responses to AZD1222 COVID-19 vaccine. Measured with immunoSEQ multiplex PCR; TCRdb has only the in-frame clones, and not every one. This table holds some 120,000 clones, about 92% found once. This material consisted of peripheral blood, taken on day 0 of AZD1222 vaccination. Receptors were obtained from an adult in good health.

The V and J genes are TRBV30 and TRBJ1-1; D is possibly TRBD1 (6 bases). The CDR3 is 15 amino acids. Trimming shortened V by 2 bases and J by 6 bases, and 19 bases separated the two germline ends. Germline V CDR1 and CDR2: GTSNPN, SVGIG (reference sequence). CDR3 nucleotide sequence: TGTGCCTGGAGTACTTTAAATCGGGACACCCCTGAAGCTTTCTTT. It is translated as CAWSTLNRDTPEAFF.

V usage is TRBV13 and J usage is TRBJ2-7; D is ambiguous. Germline assignment: CDR1 PRHDT and CDR2 FYEKMQ (reference sequence). Deletions cut 4 bases from V and 3 bases from J, with 7 bases between. The CDR3 totals 12 residues. DNA for the CDR3: TGTGCCAGCAGCTCTCGACGCTACGAGCAGTACTTC. This codes for CASSSRRYEQYF.

V usage is TRBV7-9 and J usage is TRBJ2-7; 8 positions agree with TRBD2. V lost 3 bases to trimming and J lost 2 bases; unmatched junction nucleotides: 6. This CDR3 region has 15 residues. Germline values: CDR1 SEHNR, CDR2 FQNEAQ (reference sequence). CDR3 bases: TGTGCCAGCAGCTTGGAAGCGGGAGCCACCTACGAGCAGTACTTC. The encoded protein is CASSLEAGATYEQYF. Full variable domain (remainder filled in from reference TRBV7-9 and TRBJ2-7): DTGVSQNPRHKITKRGQNVTFRCDPISEHNRLYWYRQTLGQGPEFLTYFQNEAQLEKSRLLSDRFSAERPKGSFSTLEIQRTEQGDSAMYLCASSLEAGATYEQYFGPGTRLTVT.

Concerning this clone: This sample also contains other DNA sequences that code for the same CDR3. The chain has TRBV12-3 or TRBV12-4 and TRBJ1-2; possible D gene TRBD1, 6 bases. The CDR3 loop spans 12 amino acids. Trimming pared 6 bases from V and 6 bases from J, leaving 11 bases between. CDR3 amino acids: CASSLTGNGYTF. DNA of the CDR3: TGTGCCAGCAGCCTCACAGGGAATGGCTACACCTTC.

The chain has TRBV13 and TRBJ2-1, with TRBD2 as a possible D gene (6 bases). CDR3 length equals 16 residues. Between the trimmed V and J ends, which lost 4 bases and 0 bases, there was a span of 13 bases. Germline loops: CDR1 PRHDT, CDR2 FYEKMQ (reference sequence). In nucleotides, the CDR3 is TGTGCCAGCAGCTCCGCGGGGACCAACTCCTACAATGAGCAGTTCTTC. Encoded protein: CASSSAGTNSYNEQFF. Based on the CDR3 plus reference TRBV13 and TRBJ2-1, the full variable domain is AAGVIQSPRHLIKEKRETATLKCYPIPRHDTVYWYQQGPGQDPQFLISFYEKMQSDKGSIPDRFSAQQFSDYHSELNMSSLELGDSALYFCASSSAGTNSYNEQFFGPGTRLTVL.

In regard to this clone: Other DNA sequences in the same sample also yield this CDR3. The chain employs TRBV5-1 and TRBJ1-2; possibly TRBD1 for D (5 bases). Trimming removed 0 bases from V and 0 bases from J, with 9 bases in between. The CDR3 covers 15 residues. Germline V CDR1 and CDR2: SGHRS, YFSETQ. The CDR3 sequence: CASSLGGTANYGYTF. The CDR3 DNA follows: TGCGCCAGCAGCTTGGGGGGGACGGCTAACTATGGCTACACCTTC.

The chain carries TRBV5-4 and TRBJ1-2, with D uncertain. Per the germline V gene, CDR1 is SGHNT and CDR2 is YYREEE (reference sequence). The CDR3 runs 14 residues. V dropped 4 bases and J dropped 0 bases, with 10 bases sitting between them. The CDR3 DNA reads TGTGCCAGCAGCCCCACCGGATCTAACTATGGCTACACCTTC. Translation: CASSPTGSNYGYTF.

The chain carries TRBV15 and TRBJ1-2; 9 bases map to TRBD1. This CDR3 has 14 amino acids. Germline CDR1 and CDR2: LNHNV and YYDKDF (reference sequence). After removal of 4 bases from V and 7 bases from J, the junction contained 7 bases not matched to a gene. CDR3 nucleotide sequence: TGTGCCACCAGCAAGGACAGGGGACCGGGTGGCTACACCTTC. This codes for CATSKDRGPGGYTF.

The V gene is TRBV6-5, the J gene TRBJ1-1; D is possibly TRBD1 (5 bases). This CDR3 contains 14 residues. The V gene lost 2 bases and the J gene lost 0 bases, with 7 bases spanning the gap. CDR1 MNHEY and CDR2 SVGAGI come from the germline V gene. The CDR3 DNA follows: TGTGCCAGCAGTTACGCAGGGCTGAACACTGAAGCTTTCTTT. Translation gives CASSYAGLNTEAFF.

The chain uses TRBV10-3 and TRBJ1-2; no firm D call. The CDR3 loop spans 15 amino acids. Trimming cost V 0 bases and J 3 bases, with 11 bases left between them. Germline CDR1 reads ENHRY; CDR2 reads SYGVKD. The CDR3 is CAISESGLIDYGYTF. Here the CDR3 DNA reads TGTGCCATCAGTGAGTCAGGACTGATAGACTATGGCTACACCTTC.

CDR3 amino acids: CASSGTASSYNSPLHF. DNA for the CDR3: TGTGCCAGCAGTGGAACGGCGAGCTCCTATAATTCACCCCTCCACTTT. This chain uses TRBV2 with TRBJ1-6, with D hard to call. Trimming pared 4 bases from V and 0 bases from J, leaving 10 bases between. CDR1 and CDR2 from the germline V gene are SNHLY and FYNNEI. This CDR3 region has 16 residues.

This sequence joins TRBV7-9 and TRBJ2-5; 12 nucleotides agree with TRBD2. CDR1 and CDR2 from the germline V gene are SEHNR and FQNEAQ (reference sequence). The V and J ends lost 5 bases and 5 bases, in that order; junction bases with no gene match: 6. The CDR3 contains 15 residues. CDR3 nucleotide sequence: TGTGCCAGCAGCATACTAGCGGGAGGTTGGGAGACCCAGTACTTC. It translates to CASSILAGGWETQYF.

The V and J genes are TRBV7-9 and TRBJ1-2, with no clear D. CDR1 is SEHNR, CDR2 FQNEAQ, per germline (reference sequence). Trimming shortened V by 5 bases and J by 8 bases, and 15 bases separated the two germline ends. This CDR3 is built from 13 residues. CDR3 region: CASSGAVGNGYTF. The CDR3 coding sequence is TGTGCCAGCAGCGGAGCGGTGGGGAACGGCTACACCTTC.

CDR3 region: CASSLGRVSYNEQFF. The CDR3 DNA reads TGTGCCAGCAGTTTAGGGAGGGTCTCCTACAATGAGCAGTTCTTC. The chain joins TRBV27 to TRBJ2-1, with 7 bases aligning to TRBD2. Looked up from germline, CDR1 is MNHEY and CDR2 is SMNVEV (reference sequence). This CDR3 has 15 residues. V was pared by 2 bases and J by 0 bases, with 1 base of the junction left unmatched.

This clone was observed a single time. Within the sample, other DNA sequences also encode this same CDR3. V and J are TRBV5-1 and TRBJ2-7; D may match TRBD1 or TRBD2 (5 bases each). The germline V gene encodes CDR1 SGHRS and CDR2 YFSETQ. This CDR3 is built from 15 residues. Trimming stripped 0 bases from V and 0 bases from J, with 10 bases between. Here the CDR3 DNA reads TGCGCCAGCAGCTTGGTGGCAGGGAGCTCCTACGAGCAGTACTTC. This translates into CASSLVAGSSYEQYF.

V is TRBV19 and J is TRBJ1-5, with D tentatively TRBD1 (6 bases). The CDR3 is 15 residues long. CDR1 is LNHDA, CDR2 SQIVND, per germline (reference sequence). V dropped 6 bases and J dropped 3 bases, with 15 bases sitting between them. This chain's CDR3 is CASRPRGGFNQPQHF. CDR3 nucleotides: TGTGCCAGTAGGCCGAGGGGGGGCTTCAATCAGCCCCAGCATTTT.